The source of this TCR beta chain is a study of T cell repertoires in cytomegalovirus infection. About the study: CMV epitopes in the study were HLA-C-restricted (recently identified) and HLA-B-restricted (well studied).

Unmatched junction bases numbered 10, after V lost 7 bases and J lost 12 bases. Per germline, CDR1 SEHNR and CDR2 FQNEAQ (reference sequence). This CDR3 spans 14 amino acids. This clonotype was detected ten times or more. What it binds is unknown. In TCRdb, the reads were re-called with MiXCR into one record per CDR3 protein. The data contain 900,000 to 950,000 distinct CDR3 sequences, approximately 30% of them seen just once; the ten biggest clones take up roughly 13%. The clonotype was recovered from a human donor in good health (CMV status not recorded). Some clones in this sample may be carry-over from other donors' samples. The material sequenced was cultured CD8+ T cells from PBMCs, taken from culture after CMV antigen stimulation. The chain employs TRBV7-9 and TRBJ2-5; 14 bases fit TRBD2. In DNA form, the CDR3 reads TGTGCCAGCATCCCAGGGACTAGCGGGGGAGGAAAGTACTTC. Amino acids: CASIPGTSGGGKYF. The full variable domain, rest sourced from reference TRBV7-9 and TRBJ2-5, is DTGVSQNPRHKITKRGQNVTFRCDPISEHNRLYWYRQTLGQGPEFLTYFQNEAQLEKSRLLSDRFSAERPKGSFSTLEIQRTEQGDSAMYLCASIPGTSGGGKYFGPGTRLLVL.